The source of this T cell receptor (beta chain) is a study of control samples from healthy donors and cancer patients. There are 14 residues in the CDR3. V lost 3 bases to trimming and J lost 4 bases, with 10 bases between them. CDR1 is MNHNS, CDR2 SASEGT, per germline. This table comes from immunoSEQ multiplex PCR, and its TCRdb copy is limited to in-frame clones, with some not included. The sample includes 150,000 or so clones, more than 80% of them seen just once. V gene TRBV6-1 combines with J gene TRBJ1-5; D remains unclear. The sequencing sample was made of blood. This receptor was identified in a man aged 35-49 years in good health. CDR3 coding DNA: TGTGCCAGCAGTGATCGTGGCACGAATCAGCCCCAGCATTTT. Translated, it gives CASSDRGTNQPQHF.